This entry lists 28 T cell receptor beta chains sequenced from one sample in a study of blood T cell repertoires in COVID-19. TCRdb's table, derived via immunoSEQ multiplex PCR, lists solely in-frame clones and lacks some. The repertoire consists of about 160,000 clones, with roughly 88% occurring once and the leading ten covering 6.9%. The sequenced sample was peripheral blood. These TCRs come from an elderly man with COVID-19, enrolled during active disease.

The chain links TRBV7-5 to TRBJ1-5. TRBV7-5 is given as a pseudogene. The CDR3 is 15 residues long. As DNA, the CDR3 is TGTGCCGGGCCCGGCGGGACCCTCGGTAATCAGCCCCAGCATTTT. As protein: CAGPGGTLGNQPQHF.

V and J are TRBV7-2 and TRBJ2-2; 9 bases line up with TRBD1. This CDR3 comprises 15 residues. CDR1 and CDR2 (germline): SGHTA, FQGNSA. After removal of 6 bases from V and 5 bases from J, the junction contained 7 bases not matched to a gene. CDR3: CASRPGQGLTGELFF. DNA for the CDR3: TGTGCCAGCAGGCCGGGACAGGGATTAACCGGGGAGCTGTTTTTT.

The genes are TRBV4-3 and TRBJ1-4; D is possibly TRBD1 (5 bases). The CDR3 is 16 residues long. From germline, CDR1 is LGHNA and CDR2 YSLEER. Trimming shortened V by 0 bases and J by 4 bases, and 12 bases separated the two germline ends. The CDR3 DNA follows: TGCGCCAGCAGCCAAGACGGGGGTGGCTTTAATGAAAAACTGTTTTTT. Translating it yields CASSQDGGGFNEKLFF.

V and J are TRBV6-2 or TRBV6-3 and TRBJ1-2, with D possibly matching TRBD1 (6 bases). Germline assignment: CDR1 MNHEY and CDR2 SVGEGT. CDR3 length: 13 amino acids. Trimming cost V 5 bases and J 6 bases, with 13 bases left between them. CDR3 nucleotide sequence: TGTGCCAGCAGTCTATACAGGGTCGATGGCTACACCTTC. Its protein is CASSLYRVDGYTF.

V usage is TRBV6-5 and J usage is TRBJ2-5; D possibly corresponds to TRBD2 (5 bases). V lost 6 bases and J 2 bases, leaving 13 bases between the germline ends. Germline V lookup: CDR1 MNHEY, CDR2 SVGAGI. The CDR3 runs 14 residues. This CDR3 reads CASRLTPGQETQYF. CDR3 coding DNA: TGTGCCAGCAGGTTAACTCCGGGACAAGAGACCCAGTACTTC.

This clone was picked up a small number of times. This chain uses TRBV7-2 with TRBJ1-5, with 9 bases aligning to TRBD1. V trimming: 4 bases; J trimming: 5 bases; junction bases outside the gene matches: 3. In germline, CDR1 is SGHTA, CDR2 FQGNSA. The length of the CDR3 is 14 residues. The CDR3 DNA reads as TGTGCCAGCAGCTCGGGACAGGGTGATCAGCCCCAGCATTTT. As protein: CASSSGQGDQPQHF.

This clone was counted only a few times. The chain combines TRBV5-6 with TRBJ2-7, with D perhaps TRBD1 (6 bases). The CDR3 loop spans 14 amino acids. Germline V lookup: CDR1 SGHDT, CDR2 YYEEEE. The V gene lost 2 bases and the J gene lost 0 bases, with 9 bases spanning the gap. Here the CDR3 DNA reads TGTGCCAGCAGCTTCAGGGGACCCTCCTACGAGCAGTACTTC. It codes for CASSFRGPSYEQYF.

The chain links TRBV28 to TRBJ1-2, with 7 bases lining up with TRBD1. J was trimmed by 2 bases and V by 5 bases; bases with no gene match: 8. The V gene's germline CDR1 is MDHEN and CDR2 SYDVKM. The CDR3 spans 15 residues. The CDR3: CASSPGDSRNYGYTF. CDR3 DNA: TGTGCCAGCAGTCCCGGGGACAGCCGGAACTATGGCTACACCTTC.

V is TRBV5-1 and J is TRBJ2-5; TRBD2 agrees at 8 bases. CDR3 length: 15 residues. Germline V gene data show CDR1 as SGHRS and CDR2 as YFSETQ. Germline trimming cut 0 bases from V and 2 bases from J; bases unmatched to any gene: 3. In DNA form, the CDR3 reads TGCGCCAGCAGCTTGGGTCCGGGGGGGCAAGAGACCCAGTACTTC. This sequence encodes CASSLGPGGQETQYF.

This rearrangement joins TRBV5-6 to TRBJ1-1, with D uncertain. The CDR3 has 15 amino acids. Trimming removed 0 bases from V and 1 base from J, with 10 bases in between. CDR1 and CDR2 (germline): SGHDT, YYEEEE. CDR3 in DNA: TGTGCCAGCAGCTTGGGGGCAGGAAGGAACACTGAAGCTTTCTTT. Translated, it gives CASSLGAGRNTEAFF.

V and J are TRBV7-2 and TRBJ2-4; D unresolved. Germline CDR1 is SGHTA and CDR2 is FQGNSA. The CDR3 extends over 15 amino acids. Trimming pared 3 bases from V and 0 bases from J, leaving 9 bases between. For the CDR3, the DNA is TGTGCCAGCAGCTTTTCACAGATAGCCAAAAACATTCAGTACTTC. This sequence encodes CASSFSQIAKNIQYF.

This chain joins TRBV20-1 and TRBJ2-1; D is unresolved. Trimming removed 2 bases at V and 9 bases at J, with 8 bases between. This CDR3 is 11 amino acids long. Looked up from germline, CDR1 is DFQATT and CDR2 is SNEGSKA (reference sequence). The CDR3 protein is CSARNGSEQFF. CDR3 bases: TGCAGTGCTAGAAACGGGTCTGAGCAGTTCTTC.

The chain combines TRBV12-3 or TRBV12-4 with TRBJ1-2; 7 nucleotides agree with TRBD1. Losses at the gene ends were 6 bases for V and 5 bases for J; bases not matched to a gene: 6. CDR3 length equals 13 residues. The CDR3 sequence: CASSSDRVYGYTF. In DNA, the CDR3 is TGTGCCAGCAGCTCAGACAGGGTTTATGGCTACACCTTC.

The chain combines TRBV6-6 with TRBJ2-7; the match to TRBD1 covers 8 bases. Germline assignment: CDR1 MNHNY and CDR2 SVGAGI (reference sequence). Trimming at V came to 2 bases and at J to 3 bases, leaving 3 bases not matched to a gene. The CDR3 is made up of 14 amino acids. The CDR3, as DNA: TGTGCCAGCAGTTACGGACAGGGAGGCTACGAGCAGTACTTC. Translating gives CASSYGQGGYEQYF.

This chain links TRBV7-2 with TRBJ2-5, with D perhaps matching TRBD2 (6 bases). The germline V and J ends were trimmed by 1 base and 5 bases, with 11 bases remaining between them. Germline lookup yields CDR1 SGHTA and CDR2 FQGNSA. The CDR3 is 14 residues long. Here the CDR3 reads CASSLVAGRETQYF. In DNA form, the CDR3 reads TGTGCCAGCAGCTTAGTTGCGGGGAGGGAGACCCAGTACTTC.

This chain links TRBV28 with TRBJ1-2, with D maybe TRBD1 (5 bases). The CDR3 runs 12 residues. Germline CDR1 MDHEN, CDR2 SYDVKM. Deletions cut 3 bases from V and 7 bases from J, with 9 bases between. CDR3 sequence reads: CASSFRRGGYTF. The DNA of the CDR3 is TGTGCCAGCAGTTTTCGAAGGGGTGGCTACACCTTC.

The V gene is TRBV5-6, the J gene TRBJ1-1; 8 bases are a match to TRBD1. With V trimmed by 9 bases and J by 5 bases, 18 bases remained unmatched. The germline V gene has CDR1 SGHDT and CDR2 YYEEEE. The CDR3 is made up of 16 amino acids. The CDR3 coding sequence is TGTGCCACCATGGGGGCGGCTAGGACAGGGTGGACTGAAGCTTTCTTT. Residues: CATMGAARTGWTEAFF.

The rearrangement joins TRBV11-2 to TRBJ1-5, with D perhaps matching TRBD1 (6 bases). The CDR3 runs to 15 residues. Trimming removed 2 bases at V and 0 bases at J, with 8 bases between. Germline loops: CDR1 SGHAT, CDR2 FQNNGV. CDR3 in amino acids: CASSLTGFSNQPQHF. CDR3 DNA sequence: TGTGCCAGCAGCTTAACAGGGTTTAGCAATCAGCCCCAGCATTTT.

The chain employs TRBV5-6 and TRBJ1-4; D is possibly TRBD1 (5 bases). This CDR3 region has 15 residues. Trimming shortened V by 4 bases and J by 0 bases, and 10 bases separated the two germline ends. CDR1 is SGHDT and CDR2 is YYEEEE in the germline V gene. The CDR3 reads CASSPPGSTNEKLFF. The CDR3 DNA follows: TGTGCCAGCAGCCCGCCAGGGTCAACTAATGAAAAACTGTTTTTT. Complete variable domain (other parts from reference TRBV5-6 and TRBJ1-4): DAGVTQSPTHLIKTRGQQVTLRCSPKSGHDTVSWYQQALGQGPQFIFQYYEEEERQRGNFPDRFSGHQFPNYSSELNVNALLLGDSALYLCASSPPGSTNEKLFFGSGTQLSVL.

This chain uses TRBV7-2 with TRBJ1-2, with TRBD1 matching 7 bases. CDR3 size: 16 residues. CDR1 and CDR2 (germline): SGHTA, FQGNSA. V shed 5 bases and J 3 bases; nucleotides not matched to a gene: 12. The CDR3 reads CASSPWTGRSDYGYTF. The CDR3 DNA reads TGTGCCAGCAGCCCTTGGACAGGAAGGTCGGACTATGGCTACACCTTC.

This chain uses TRBV2 with TRBJ2-7; TRBD2 matches at 7 bases. Germline V gene sequence: CDR1 SNHLY, CDR2 FYNNEI. With 7 bases clipped from V and 2 bases from J, the junction kept 11 bases outside the gene matches. The CDR3 has 15 amino acids. As DNA, the CDR3 is TGTGCCAGCATGGGGGGGAACTACCGTGCCTACGAGCAGTACTTC. Residues: CASMGGNYRAYEQYF.

The chain combines TRBV6-5 with TRBJ2-5; 9 bases align to TRBD1. Germline values: CDR1 MNHEY, CDR2 SVGAGI. The CDR3 contains 13 residues. V was clipped by 7 bases and J by 4 bases; unmatched bases: 4. As DNA, the CDR3 is TGTGCCAGCAAGTCACAGGGGGCAGAGACCCAGTACTTC. Protein sequence: CASKSQGAETQYF.

The V gene is TRBV2, the J gene TRBJ2-3; TRBD2 matches at 7 bases. V lost 8 bases, J lost 4 bases, and 18 bases stayed unmatched. This CDR3 is 17 amino acids long. The germline gives CDR1 SNHLY, CDR2 FYNNEI. CDR3 amino acids: CASVREGRGGLADTQYF. Written as DNA, the CDR3 is TGTGCCAGCGTTCGTGAAGGGAGGGGAGGTTTGGCAGATACGCAGTATTTT.

This rearrangement joins TRBV2 to TRBJ1-2; TRBD1 matches at 7 bases. The CDR3 length is 14 residues. Germline CDR1 is SNHLY and CDR2 is FYNNEI. J was trimmed by 7 bases and V by 9 bases; bases with no gene match: 14. CDR3 DNA: TGTGCCAGTCGTATGACAGGGATGATAATTGGCTACACCTTC. Translation gives CASRMTGMIIGYTF.

A single count supports this clone. The chain combines TRBV18 with TRBJ1-1; 9 bases fit TRBD1. CDR3 length: 16 residues. V gave up 1 base and J gave up 1 base; unmatched junction bases: 4. CDR1 KGHSH and CDR2 LQKENI come from the germline V gene. CDR3 in DNA: TGTGCCAGCTCACCACTCTCACAGGGGGCGAACACTGAAGCTTTCTTT. It yields the protein CASSPLSQGANTEAFF.

In nucleotides, the CDR3 is TGCAGCGTCGACAGGGGCCTGAACACTGAAGCTTTCTTT. It specifies CSVDRGLNTEAFF. The chain joins TRBV29-1 to TRBJ1-1; 8 nucleotides agree with TRBD1. Trimming cost V 6 bases and J 0 bases; bases outside gene matches: 3. Germline CDR1 SQVTM, CDR2 ANQGSEA. There are 13 residues in the CDR3. The full variable domain, completed using reference TRBV29-1 and TRBJ1-1, is SAVISQKPSRDICQRGTSLTIQCQVDSQVTMMFWYRQQPGQSLTLIATANQGSEATYESGFVIDKFPISRPNLTFSTLTVSNMSPEDSSIYLCSVDRGLNTEAFFGQGTRLTVV.

The CDR3: CASSPGTGFFETQYF. In nucleotides, the CDR3 is TGTGCCAGCAGCCCCGGGACAGGGTTTTTCGAGACCCAGTACTTC. The chain joins TRBV6-5 to TRBJ2-5; 9 nucleotides match TRBD1. Germline CDR1 MNHEY, CDR2 SVGAGI. V lost 6 bases and J lost 5; bases outside the gene matches: 10. The CDR3 totals 15 residues.

Only a few counts were recorded for this clone. The V and J genes are TRBV7-2 and TRBJ1-4, with D tentatively TRBD1 (6 bases). CDR1 is SGHTA, CDR2 FQGNSA, per germline. The CDR3 is 15 residues long. Trimming cost V 2 bases and J 7 bases, with 14 bases left between them. CDR3 in DNA: TGTGCCAGCAGCTTAATGAGCAGGGGAAGTGAAAAACTGTTTTTT. The encoded protein is CASSLMSRGSEKLFF.